This T cell receptor (beta chain) was recorded in a study of blood T cells in healthy people across ages. Study-level points and caveats: Aged donors had fewer naive CD4+ cells and lower diversity than long-lived donors.

Alongside a J-beta primer mix, a sample-barcoded 5' primer served in a second PCR lasting about 6 to 12 cycles. TCRdb reprocessed the 5' RACE reads with MiXCR, giving one entry per CDR3 protein. The sample lists approximately 810,000 distinct CDR3 sequences; more than 25% were seen once. The V gene's germline CDR1 is SGHNT and CDR2 YENEEA. With 1 base clipped from V and 0 bases from J, the junction kept 2 bases outside the gene matches. The CDR3 runs to 15 residues. Turning to this clonotype: Antigen: not known.

Sequencing was done on a sample of blood. The gene calls are TRBV11-3 and TRBJ2-5; 7 bases fit TRBD1. The receptor was derived from a woman aged 80 or over in good health. The CDR3 coding sequence is TGTGCCAGCAGCTTAGGGGGGACAGACCAAGAGACCCAGTACTTC. Translation: CASSLGGTDQETQYF.